This T cell receptor (beta chain) was documented in a study of blood T cell repertoires in COVID-19. Study overall: Both acute and convalescent COVID-19 samples were obtained from the United States, Italy and Spain.

Clones were read by immunoSEQ multiplex PCR, and TCRdb kept only the in-frame ones, dropping some. The sample carries 200,000 to 300,000 clones, about four fifths recorded once. Trimming cost V 7 bases and J 3 bases; bases outside gene matches: 9. The CDR3 has 15 amino acids. Germline values: CDR1 MNHEY, CDR2 SVGAGI. The clonotype originates from a young woman with acute or convalescent COVID-19. The specimen was peripheral blood. The chain combines TRBV6-5 with TRBJ1-1; TRBD1 aligns across 9 bases. DNA of the CDR3: TGTGCCAGCATACTACAGGGGGCCGGGGACACTGAAGCTTTCTTT. This translates into CASILQGAGDTEAFF.